Listed here are 3 T cell receptor beta chains from one sample, sequenced in a study of graft-versus-host responses after intestinal transplantation. The method was immunoSEQ multiplex PCR; TCRdb's version includes in-frame clones alone and lacks a portion of them. The table has about 120,000 clones, approximately 95% seen once. Antigen specificity for these receptors is unknown. The starting material was unstimulated CD8+ T cells sorted from spleen or lymph node cells, obtained before intestinal transplant. The receptors were gathered from a human donor who received an intestinal transplant.

The rearrangement links TRBV27 to TRBJ2-7; 7 nucleotides agree with TRBD2. The J segment lost 0 bases and the V segment lost 6 bases, leaving 8 bases of the junction unmatched. The germline gives CDR1 MNHEY, CDR2 SMNVEV (reference sequence). The CDR3 is made up of 15 amino acids. The CDR3 sequence is CASSTLPGGSYEQYF. The CDR3 nucleotides are TGTGCCAGCAGCACCCTTCCGGGAGGCTCCTACGAGCAGTACTTC.

V gene TRBV5-1 combines with J gene TRBJ1-2; D is unclear. This CDR3 spans 14 amino acids. V was trimmed by 1 base and J by 7 bases, leaving 14 bases between them. CDR1 is SGHRS and CDR2 is YFSETQ in the germline V gene. The CDR3 reads CASSLTLGGSGYTF. The DNA for the CDR3 is TGCGCCAGCAGCTTGACCCTTGGAGGGAGTGGCTACACCTTC.

The table lists this clone with a count of one. The chain joins TRBV5-6 to TRBJ2-1, with D hard to call. The CDR3 loop spans 15 amino acids. V was shortened by 0 bases and J by 0 bases, with 7 bases between the two germline ends. Looked up from germline, CDR1 is SGHDT and CDR2 is YYEEEE. The CDR3, as DNA: TGTGCCAGCAGCTTGGGGGTTAGCTCCTACAATGAGCAGTTCTTC. This encodes CASSLGVSSYNEQFF.